One sample yielded the 7 T cell receptor beta chains listed below, sequenced in a study of early T cells in non-severe SARS-CoV-2 infection (dated by TCRdb to the early 2020s). The protocol used for the library was 5' RACE. These reads were obtained on a NextSeq 500. In-frame beta chains were kept once TCRdb had trimmed the public reads at Q25 with fastp and called clones with MiXCR. Merged by CDR3 protein, the rows form single entries marked with the most common genes and DNA. The sample profile shows under 70,000 distinct CDR3 sequences; over 4.5% of them were found once. Just under 5% of the sample is taken by the ten largest. Sample: whole blood. All receptors derive from an adult who was a healthcare worker with PCR-confirmed SARS-CoV-2 infection or an uninfected control (not recorded which).

This clonotype was observed many times. This chain joins TRBV6-5 and TRBJ1-2, with D perhaps matching TRBD1 (5 bases). V lost 0 bases and J 5 bases, leaving 28 bases between the germline ends. Germline assignment: CDR1 MNHEY and CDR2 SVGAGI. This CDR3 is built from 20 residues. The CDR3 region has the DNA TGTGCCAGCAGTTACTCGAAGACATGGCTCGTCCCTTGGGGGAGTTATGGCTACACCTTC. Its translation: CASSYSKTWLVPWGSYGYTF.

This clonotype was observed a few times. The chain combines TRBV5-1 with TRBJ2-3; D remains unclear. The CDR3 runs to 15 residues. Per the germline V gene, CDR1 is SGHRS and CDR2 is YFSETQ. Deletions cut 4 bases from V and 6 bases from J, with 18 bases between. CDR3 sequence: CASSPMRSHFDTQYF. The CDR3 nucleotides are TGCGCCAGCAGCCCGATGAGGTCCCACTTCGATACGCAGTATTTT.

This clonotype was observed many times. The chain joins TRBV5-1 to TRBJ1-1; the D is unclear. Germline-derived CDR1 and CDR2 are SGHRS and YFSETQ. Trimming took 7 bases from V and 10 from J, leaving 23 bases between them. The CDR3 loop spans 14 amino acids. DNA of the CDR3: TGCGCCAGCTGGGAAGGCGTAGTCGGGTCAAGAGCTTTCTTT. Its protein product is CASWEGVVGSRAFF.

This clonotype was observed a handful of times. The CDR3 DNA reads as TGCAGTGCTAGAGATCCCGGGTGGTCCTACAATGAGCAGTTCTTC. This gives the protein CSARDPGWSYNEQFF. J is TRBJ2-1 and V is TRBV20-1; D unclear. The CDR3 is 15 amino acids. The V gene's germline CDR1 is DFQATT and CDR2 SNEGSKA (reference sequence). The ends were cut back, 0 bases at V and 1 base at J, with 10 bases in the middle.

At least ten counts were recorded for this clonotype. The genes are TRBV9 and TRBJ1-3, with D perhaps TRBD1 (5 bases). CDR1 SGDLS and CDR2 YYNGEE come from the germline V gene. Trimming shortened V by 3 bases and J by 0 bases, and 13 bases separated the two germline ends. This CDR3 comprises 16 residues. This CDR3 is CASSDGAFSSGNTIYF. The CDR3 DNA sequence: TGTGCCAGCAGCGACGGGGCCTTCTCCTCTGGAAACACCATATATTTT.

This clonotype was recorded many times. The J gene is TRBJ2-3, the V gene TRBV24-1, with 12 bases that match TRBD2. Germline values: CDR1 KGHDR, CDR2 SFDVKD. The CDR3 length is 17 residues. V shed 4 bases, J shed 3 bases, and the junction held 7 bases outside the gene matches. CDR3: CATSDSGLAGRTDTQYF. CDR3 nucleotides: TGTGCCACCAGTGACTCTGGACTAGCGGGACGAACAGATACGCAGTATTTT.

The rearrangement links TRBV4-3 to TRBJ2-5; perhaps D is TRBD1 or TRBD2 (6 bases each). The V gene's germline CDR1 is LGHNA and CDR2 YSLEER. The length of the CDR3 is 15 residues. V gave up 3 bases and J gave up 2 bases, with 13 bases separating them. The CDR3, as DNA: TGCGCCAGCAGCCAGGACTACAGGGATCAAGAGACCCAGTACTTC. It translates to CASSQDYRDQETQYF.